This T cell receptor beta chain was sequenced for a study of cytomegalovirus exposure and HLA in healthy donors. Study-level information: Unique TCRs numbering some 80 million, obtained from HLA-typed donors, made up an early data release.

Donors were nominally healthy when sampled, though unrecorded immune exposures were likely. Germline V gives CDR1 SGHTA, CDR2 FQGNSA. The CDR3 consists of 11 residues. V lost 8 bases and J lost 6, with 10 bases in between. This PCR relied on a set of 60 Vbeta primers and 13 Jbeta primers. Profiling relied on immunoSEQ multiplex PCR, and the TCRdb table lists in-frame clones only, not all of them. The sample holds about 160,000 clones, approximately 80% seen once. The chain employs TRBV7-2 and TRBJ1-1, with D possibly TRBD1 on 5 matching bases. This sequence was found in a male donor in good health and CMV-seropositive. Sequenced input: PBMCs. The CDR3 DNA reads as TGTGCCAGCCGGGGGGGGGCTGAAGCTTTCTTT. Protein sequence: CASRGGAEAFF.